A selection of T cell receptor beta chains follows, all from one sample in a study of CD8 T cells in ankylosing spondylitis. Each CDR3 protein is one row after TCRdb ran MiXCR on the 5' RACE reads. The table records approximately 220,000 distinct CDR3 sequences, 10% of them present only once. Input material: blood, either unsorted or a sorted T cell fraction (not recorded which). These receptors all come from a male donor with ankylosing spondylitis or in good health (not recorded which). The CDR3 runs from the conserved cysteine through the conserved F or W. The D gene is left open where the match is weak. Clone size appears in some rows only: once, few, many, or a class for an expanded clone.

d_gene	j_gene	abundance	v_gene	CDR3aa	CDR3nt
TRBD1	TRBJ2-2	many	TRBV12-3/TRBV12-4	CASSPGQVFTGELFF	TGTGCCAGCAGTCCGGGACAGGTTTTTACCGGGGAGCTGTTTTTT
TRBD2	TRBJ2-2	few	TRBV5-1	CASSSALAGNTGELFF	TGCGCCAGCAGCTCAGCTCTAGCGGGAAACACCGGGGAGCTGTTTTTT
.	TRBJ2-5	few	TRBV4-2	CASSQEGYQETQYF	TGTGCCAGCAGCCAAGAAGGCTACCAAGAGACCCAGTACTTC
.	TRBJ2-5	few	TRBV11-2	CASSLDPGWGETQYF	TGTGCCAGCAGCTTAGACCCGGGATGGGGAGAGACCCAGTACTTC
TRBD1	TRBJ2-1	few	TRBV12-3/TRBV12-4	CASSLRDRGYNEQFF	TGTGCCAGCAGTTTAAGGGACAGGGGGTACAATGAGCAGTTCTTC
TRBD2	TRBJ2-1	many	TRBV29-1	CSVEVGTSVRNEQFF	TGCAGCGTTGAGGTTGGGACTAGCGTCCGAAATGAGCAGTTCTTC
.	TRBJ2-3	many	TRBV5-1	CASTQFSTDTQYF	TGCGCCAGCACCCAATTCAGCACAGATACGCAGTATTTT
.	TRBJ2-7	.	TRBV2	CASSAGVEQYF	TGTGCCAGCAGTGCTGGGGTCGAGCAGTACTTC
.	TRBJ2-6	few	TRBV12-3/TRBV12-4	CASSFTQGQTGANVLTF	TGTGCCAGCAGCTTCACCCAGGGGCAGACTGGGGCCAACGTCCTGACTTTC
.	TRBJ2-5	.	TRBV19	CASSIATRSGETQYF	TGTGCCAGTAGTATAGCAACCAGATCTGGGGAGACCCAGTACTTC
TRBD1	TRBJ1-4	many	TRBV12-3/TRBV12-4	CASRQQGFSEKLFF	TGTGCCAGCAGACAACAGGGGTTCAGCGAAAAACTGTTTTTT
.	TRBJ1-2	.	TRBV6-2/TRBV6-3	CASSPRRGGYTF	TGTGCCAGCAGTCCCAGGAGGGGCGGCTACACCTTC
.	TRBJ2-3	many	TRBV5-1	CASSDRDTQYF	TGCGCCAGCAGCGACAGGGATACGCAGTATTTT
TRBD2	TRBJ2-1	many	TRBV12-3/TRBV12-4	CASSTGLAGGKEQFF	TGTGCCAGCAGTACCGGACTAGCGGGGGGCAAGGAGCAGTTCTTC